A selection of T cell receptor beta chains follows, all from one sample in a study of long-term antiretroviral therapy in people with HIV. Only in-frame clones appear in the TCRdb table, and some are missing; sequencing was by immunoSEQ multiplex PCR. The table has approximately 35,000 clones, around 80% seen once. The specimen was unsorted PBMCs, collected 3.1 years after starting antiretroviral therapy. The receptors were sampled from a woman between 50 and 59 years old with HIV. CDR3s include the opening cysteine and the closing phenylalanine or tryptophan. A D gene is named only where the DNA matches it firmly.

CDR3aa	v_gene	j_gene	d_gene
CASSSRGGSGYTF	TRBV5-1	TRBJ1-2	.
CASSYYEKLFF	TRBV6-1	TRBJ1-4	.
CASRRDRGIDTQYF	TRBV2	TRBJ2-3	TRBD1
CASSPLGGGYTF	TRBV6-5	TRBJ1-2	.
CASSLTVLSGANVLTF	TRBV7-3	TRBJ2-6	.
CASSLGGDEQFF	TRBV7-9	TRBJ2-1	.
CASSLGTGHYQETQYF	TRBV7-6	TRBJ2-5	TRBD1
CASRKIGEYVLDTQYF	TRBV5-1	TRBJ2-3	.
CASSRRDGLYEQYF	TRBV28	TRBJ2-7	.
CASSLDGGGSYNEQFF	TRBV5-1	TRBJ2-1	TRBD2
CASSNWALTGTQYF	TRBV11-2	TRBJ2-3	.
CASSPPGQSLNTEAFF	TRBV18	TRBJ1-1	TRBD1
CASSAGTGNTGELFF	TRBV6-4	TRBJ2-2	TRBD1
CASSPIYSGMNTEAFF	TRBV18	TRBJ1-1	.
CASSEAGSEAFF	TRBV6-1	TRBJ1-1	.
CASSQVGSHTEAFF	TRBV14	TRBJ1-1	.
CAISESNRVVGQPQHF	TRBV10-3	TRBJ1-5	.
CSPPGTGEGEQYF	TRBV29-1	TRBJ2-7	TRBD1
CASIWDGTGGSEGNSPLHF	TRBV14	TRBJ1-6	TRBD1
CASWGSYNEQFF	TRBV27	TRBJ2-1	.
CASSTPTGLNTEAFF	TRBV27	TRBJ1-1	TRBD1
CASSLVANTEAFF	TRBV7-9	TRBJ1-1	.
CASRDRDTYEKLFF	TRBV6-5	TRBJ1-4	.
CAWKQRGAGNSPLHF	TRBV30	TRBJ1-6	.
CSAKTEYTEAFF	TRBV29-1	TRBJ1-1	.
CASSPPDRRDTEAFF	TRBV4-1	TRBJ1-1	.
CASSWQGETYEQYF	TRBV27	TRBJ2-7	TRBD1
CASSPKPTSGGAQDTGELFF	TRBV5-5	TRBJ2-2	TRBD2
CASSSMDTDTQYF	TRBV5-1	TRBJ2-3	.
CASSLTELYGYTF	TRBV5-6	TRBJ1-2	.
CASSPVLDRGTDTQYF	TRBV18	TRBJ2-3	TRBD1
CASYGRGQDEQYF	TRBV11-2	TRBJ2-7	.
CAWSDGLATDTQYF	TRBV30	TRBJ2-3	TRBD2
CASSQDPVIPGANVLTF	TRBV4-1	TRBJ2-6	.
CASSQQETGPLNNSPLHF	TRBV4-1	TRBJ1-6	TRBD1
CASSPFDRGEQYF	TRBV4-1	TRBJ2-7	TRBD1
CASSYPGQSYNEQFF	TRBV6-5	TRBJ2-1	.
CASSEFYRQGVENSPLHF	TRBV25-1	TRBJ1-6	TRBD1
CASSPYSYTEAFF	TRBV18	TRBJ1-1	.
CASSYSKGSYNEQFF	TRBV6-5	TRBJ2-1	.
CASSKTGGWDEKLFF	TRBV27	TRBJ1-4	TRBD1
CASILEGADTQYF	TRBV2	TRBJ2-3	.
CASRKAGGGSGNTIYF	TRBV5-6	TRBJ1-3	.
CASSRKQGYEQYF	TRBV14	TRBJ2-7	.
CATGTSGGHTGELFF	TRBV10-3	TRBJ2-2	TRBD2